These T cell receptor beta chains were read from a single sample in a study of cytotoxic CD8 clonotypes in ibrutinib-treated CLL. Produced via immunoSEQ multiplex PCR; TCRdb's table is partial and in-frame only. This table has more than 300,000 clones, about 77% appearing once. The input for sequencing was PBMCs, taken before ibrutinib treatment. The source of these receptors is a human donor with chronic lymphocytic leukemia. CDR3s include the opening cysteine and the closing phenylalanine or tryptophan. D genes are given only for firm matches. Some rows mark clone size as missing; the rest say once, few, many or name a class of expanded clone.

j_gene: TRBJ2-3; abundance: NA; d_gene: TRBD1; v_gene: TRBV5-4; CDR3nt: TGTGCCAGCAGCTTGGGGCAGGGGGCCGCAGATACGCAGTATTTT; CDR3aa: CASSLGQGAADTQYF
j_gene: TRBJ2-1; abundance: NA; d_gene: NA; v_gene: TRBV29-1; CDR3nt: TGCAGCGTTGGATTGTTGGAGAACTACAATGAGCAGTTCTTC; CDR3aa: CSVGLLENYNEQFF
j_gene: TRBJ2-5; abundance: NA; d_gene: TRBD2; v_gene: TRBV9; CDR3nt: TGTGCCAGCAGCGTAGGAGGGGGACTAGCTCCTTGGGAGACCCAGTACTTC; CDR3aa: CASSVGGGLAPWETQYF
j_gene: TRBJ2-7; abundance: few; d_gene: TRBD1; v_gene: TRBV15; CDR3nt: TGTGCCACCAGCCTCGGACAGGGGGCCTACGAGCAGTACTTC; CDR3aa: CATSLGQGAYEQYF
j_gene: TRBJ1-3; abundance: NA; d_gene: NA; v_gene: TRBV9; CDR3nt: TGTGCCAGCAGCGCCTCGGAACTTGGAACCTCTGGAAACACCATATATTTT; CDR3aa: CASSASELGTSGNTIYF
j_gene: TRBJ1-5; abundance: NA; d_gene: NA; v_gene: TRBV15; CDR3nt: TGTGCCACCAGCAGAGTACTCAAAAATCAGCCCCAGCATTTT; CDR3aa: CATSRVLKNQPQHF
j_gene: TRBJ1-1; abundance: NA; d_gene: TRBD1; v_gene: TRBV4-1; CDR3nt: TGCGCCAGCAGCCAAGATGGGACAGATAAGGTAGCTTTCTTT; CDR3aa: CASSQDGTDKVAFF
j_gene: TRBJ2-3; abundance: once; d_gene: NA; v_gene: TRBV27; CDR3nt: TGTGCCAGCAGTTTCTGGGCAGCTAGCACAGATACGCAGTATTTT; CDR3aa: CASSFWAASTDTQYF
j_gene: TRBJ1-1; abundance: NA; d_gene: NA; v_gene: TRBV6-1; CDR3nt: TGTGCCAGCAGTGTACGGTACAGGGTAACGGGCACTGAAGCTTTCTTT; CDR3aa: CASSVRYRVTGTEAFF
j_gene: TRBJ2-3; abundance: NA; d_gene: NA; v_gene: TRBV25-1; CDR3nt: TGTGCCAGCAGTGAATCAGGAGATACGCAGTATTTT; CDR3aa: CASSESGDTQYF
j_gene: TRBJ1-1; abundance: once; d_gene: NA; v_gene: TRBV30; CDR3nt: TGTGCCTGGAGTGTACGTCTGGGGGCTTTCTTT; CDR3aa: CAWSVRLGAFF
j_gene: TRBJ2-7; abundance: once; d_gene: TRBD2; v_gene: TRBV11-2; CDR3nt: TGTGCCAGCAGCGCAACGGGGGGGAACGAGCAGTACTTC; CDR3aa: CASSATGGNEQYF
j_gene: TRBJ1-1; abundance: NA; d_gene: TRBD1; v_gene: TRBV30; CDR3nt: TGTGCCTGGAGTGTACAGGGGACTGAAGCTTTCTTT; CDR3aa: CAWSVQGTEAFF
j_gene: TRBJ2-5; abundance: NA; d_gene: NA; v_gene: TRBV30; CDR3nt: TGTGCCTGGAGTGTCCGAGACAGGGAGACCCAGTACTTC; CDR3aa: CAWSVRDRETQYF
j_gene: TRBJ1-1; abundance: NA; d_gene: NA; v_gene: TRBV6-1; CDR3nt: TGTGCCAGCCGCTCGTCCTTAAACACTGAAGCTTTCTTT; CDR3aa: CASRSSLNTEAFF
j_gene: TRBJ2-7; abundance: NA; d_gene: TRBD2; v_gene: TRBV5-4; CDR3nt: TGTGCCAGCAGCCCGGCGGGGACTAGCGGGCGCTTAGAGCAGTACTTC; CDR3aa: CASSPAGTSGRLEQYF
j_gene: TRBJ1-5; abundance: once; d_gene: TRBD1; v_gene: TRBV4-2; CDR3nt: TGTGCCAGCAGCCAGGAGACAGGGTTCCAGCCCCAGCATTTT; CDR3aa: CASSQETGFQPQHF
j_gene: TRBJ2-6; abundance: few; d_gene: TRBD2; v_gene: TRBV4-3; CDR3nt: TGCGCCAGCAGCCAACGGGGGGCTGGGGCCAACGTCCTGACTTTC; CDR3aa: CASSQRGAGANVLTF
j_gene: TRBJ1-2; abundance: NA; d_gene: NA; v_gene: TRBV6-6; CDR3nt: TGTGCCAGCACCGATGGGCTTTCGGCAACAAACTATGGCTACACCTTC; CDR3aa: CASTDGLSATNYGYTF
j_gene: TRBJ2-1; abundance: NA; d_gene: NA; v_gene: TRBV9; CDR3nt: TGTGCCAGCAGCACCGAAGGTGTGGCCAGCTCCTACAATGAGCAGTTCTTC; CDR3aa: CASSTEGVASSYNEQFF
j_gene: TRBJ1-1; abundance: NA; d_gene: TRBD1; v_gene: TRBV4-2; CDR3nt: TGTGCCAGCAGCCAGGAACAGGGGCTGAACACTGAAGCTTTCTTT; CDR3aa: CASSQEQGLNTEAFF
j_gene: TRBJ2-1; abundance: NA; d_gene: NA; v_gene: TRBV28; CDR3nt: TGTGCCAGCAGTTTACCGTCCAATGAGCAGTTCTTC; CDR3aa: CASSLPSNEQFF
j_gene: TRBJ1-2; abundance: NA; d_gene: NA; v_gene: TRBV18; CDR3nt: TGTGCCAGCTCACCACCGTCACAGGCTAACTATGGCTACACCTTC; CDR3aa: CASSPPSQANYGYTF
j_gene: TRBJ2-2; abundance: NA; d_gene: NA; v_gene: TRBV10-3; CDR3nt: TGTGCCATCAGGAAGGACCCCTCTATGAACACCGGGGAGCTGTTTTTT; CDR3aa: CAIRKDPSMNTGELFF
j_gene: TRBJ2-7; abundance: once; d_gene: TRBD2; v_gene: TRBV27; CDR3nt: TGTGCCAGCAGTTTCGGGACTAGCGGCCCCTACGAGCAGTACTTC; CDR3aa: CASSFGTSGPYEQYF
j_gene: TRBJ2-7; abundance: NA; d_gene: TRBD2; v_gene: TRBV18; CDR3nt: TGTGCCAGCTCGCGGGGTAGCGGGGCCTACGAGCAGTACTTC; CDR3aa: CASSRGSGAYEQYF
j_gene: TRBJ2-7; abundance: NA; d_gene: TRBD2; v_gene: TRBV4-1; CDR3nt: TGCGCCAGCAGCCCGGGGGGACTCGGGACGCATGGACCCTACGAGCAGTACTTC; CDR3aa: CASSPGGLGTHGPYEQYF
j_gene: TRBJ2-3; abundance: NA; d_gene: NA; v_gene: TRBV4-2; CDR3nt: TGTGCCAGCAGCCAAGTTACCGGGGCAAGGAACACAGATACGCAGTATTTT; CDR3aa: CASSQVTGARNTDTQYF
j_gene: TRBJ2-3; abundance: NA; d_gene: NA; v_gene: TRBV11-2; CDR3nt: TGTGCCAGCAGCTTAAACAATCCAGGGCGCCTACCGCAGTATTTT; CDR3aa: CASSLNNPGRLPQYF
j_gene: TRBJ1-2; abundance: NA; d_gene: NA; v_gene: TRBV14; CDR3nt: TGTGCCAGCAGCCAAGCGCGGTCATCCTATGGCTACACCTTC; CDR3aa: CASSQARSSYGYTF
j_gene: TRBJ1-3; abundance: NA; d_gene: NA; v_gene: TRBV2; CDR3nt: TGTGCCAGCAGTGAACTCTCCGGGACATCTGGAAACACCATATATTTT; CDR3aa: CASSELSGTSGNTIYF
j_gene: TRBJ2-7; abundance: NA; d_gene: NA; v_gene: TRBV29-1; CDR3nt: TGCAGCGTTGAAGACTTTACTAGTTCATTCAAGCAGTACTTC; CDR3aa: CSVEDFTSSFKQYF
j_gene: TRBJ2-1; abundance: few; d_gene: NA; v_gene: TRBV28; CDR3nt: TGTGCCACCGAGAAACAATCCACTGAGCAGTTCTTC; CDR3aa: CATEKQSTEQFF
j_gene: TRBJ2-1; abundance: NA; d_gene: TRBD2; v_gene: TRBV5-1; CDR3nt: TGCGCCAGCAGCTTACCGGGACTAGCGATCTACAATGAGCAGTTCTTC; CDR3aa: CASSLPGLAIYNEQFF
j_gene: TRBJ1-1; abundance: once; d_gene: NA; v_gene: TRBV29-1; CDR3nt: TGCAGCGGCTGGGGGGGGCGCGGCACTGAAGCTTTCTTT; CDR3aa: CSGWGGRGTEAFF
j_gene: TRBJ1-1; abundance: NA; d_gene: NA; v_gene: TRBV29-1; CDR3nt: TGCAGCGTTGTCTTTTGGGAGAACACTGAAGCTTTCTTT; CDR3aa: CSVVFWENTEAFF
j_gene: TRBJ2-6; abundance: NA; d_gene: NA; v_gene: TRBV4-1; CDR3nt: TGCGCCAGCAGCCCCGGGGCCAACGTCCTGACTTTC; CDR3aa: CASSPGANVLTF
j_gene: TRBJ2-3; abundance: NA; d_gene: NA; v_gene: TRBV5-4; CDR3nt: TGTGCCAGCAGCTTGGGCGGGATATCTAGCACAGATACGCAGTATTTT; CDR3aa: CASSLGGISSTDTQYF
j_gene: TRBJ2-7; abundance: NA; d_gene: NA; v_gene: TRBV6-5; CDR3nt: TGTGCCAGCGGAAAAGGGCTTCTGCGGGACGAGCAGTACTTC; CDR3aa: CASGKGLLRDEQYF
j_gene: TRBJ2-2; abundance: few; d_gene: NA; v_gene: TRBV5-1; CDR3nt: TGCGCCAGCAGCAAACAGGGAAGGGCCGGGGAGCTGTTTTTT; CDR3aa: CASSKQGRAGELFF